The rows below give T cell receptor beta chains drawn from one sample of a study of cytomegalovirus exposure and HLA in healthy donors. Measured with immunoSEQ multiplex PCR; TCRdb has only the in-frame clones, and not every one. The sample includes over 45,000 clones, 81% seen only once; the top ten take approximately 2.5%. The sample was PBMCs. Source of these receptors: a boy aged 5-17 years in good health and CMV-seropositive. CDR3s include the opening cysteine and the closing phenylalanine or tryptophan. Fields, in order: J gene, V gene, clone size, D gene, CDR3 protein, CDR3 DNA. D genes are given only for firm matches. The size field is filled for only some rows; it gives once, few, many or a size class.

j_gene: TRBJ2-7; v_gene: TRBV6-5; abundance: .; d_gene: .; CDR3aa: CASNRWGGPSYEQYF; CDR3nt: TGTGCCAGCAACCGATGGGGGGGCCCCTCATACGAGCAGTACTTC
j_gene: TRBJ2-2; v_gene: TRBV2; abundance: .; d_gene: TRBD1; CDR3aa: CASMGFVLGQGASGELFF; CDR3nt: TGTGCCAGCATGGGTTTCGTGTTAGGACAGGGGGCATCCGGGGAGCTGTTTTTT
j_gene: TRBJ1-1; v_gene: TRBV27; abundance: .; d_gene: TRBD1; CDR3aa: CASKEAGGTEAFF; CDR3nt: TGTGCCAGCAAGGAGGCAGGGGGCACTGAAGCTTTCTTT
j_gene: TRBJ2-3; v_gene: TRBV9; abundance: .; d_gene: TRBD1; CDR3aa: CASSSRQGATDTQYF; CDR3nt: TGTGCCAGCAGCTCCCGACAGGGTGCCACAGATACGCAGTATTTT
j_gene: TRBJ2-2; v_gene: TRBV6-1; abundance: .; d_gene: .; CDR3aa: CASRLGRGNTGELFF; CDR3nt: TGTGCCAGCAGACTTGGTAGGGGGAACACCGGGGAGCTGTTTTTT
j_gene: TRBJ1-2; v_gene: TRBV5-1; abundance: .; d_gene: .; CDR3aa: CASSLGPIEGGYTF; CDR3nt: TGCGCCAGCAGTTTGGGGCCAATTGAGGGCGGCTACACCTTC
j_gene: TRBJ1-5; v_gene: TRBV27; abundance: once; d_gene: TRBD1; CDR3aa: CASSLQGDNQPQHF; CDR3nt: TGTGCCAGCAGTTTACAGGGGGACAATCAGCCCCAGCATTTT
j_gene: TRBJ2-5; v_gene: TRBV5-5; abundance: .; d_gene: TRBD1; CDR3aa: CASSTTGDETQYF; CDR3nt: TGTGCCAGCAGCACCACAGGGGACGAGACCCAGTACTTC
j_gene: TRBJ2-2; v_gene: TRBV13; abundance: .; d_gene: .; CDR3aa: CASSSRTQGPGSGELFF; CDR3nt: TGTGCCAGCAGCTCCAGAACCCAGGGGCCAGGGAGCGGGGAGCTGTTTTTT
j_gene: TRBJ1-4; v_gene: TRBV11-2; abundance: .; d_gene: .; CDR3aa: CASSRLVAEKLFF; CDR3nt: TGTGCCAGCAGCCGCCTAGTTGCGGAAAAACTGTTTTTT
j_gene: TRBJ2-1; v_gene: TRBV6-1; abundance: few; d_gene: TRBD1; CDR3aa: CASSPTGQTNEQFF; CDR3nt: TGTGCCAGCAGCCCGACGGGACAGACCAATGAGCAGTTCTTC
j_gene: TRBJ2-7; v_gene: TRBV5-1; abundance: .; d_gene: TRBD1; CDR3aa: CASSLMWTGEGDEQYF; CDR3nt: TGCGCCAGCAGCTTGATGTGGACAGGGGAAGGGGACGAGCAGTACTTC
j_gene: TRBJ1-5; v_gene: TRBV4-1; abundance: .; d_gene: .; CDR3aa: CASSGQADQPQHF; CDR3nt: TGCGCCAGCAGCGGGCAAGCAGATCAGCCCCAGCATTTT
j_gene: TRBJ2-3; v_gene: TRBV2; abundance: .; d_gene: .; CDR3aa: CASGPLRTTDTQYF; CDR3nt: TGTGCCAGCGGGCCCCTACGAACAACAGATACGCAGTATTTT
j_gene: TRBJ1-6; v_gene: TRBV21-1; abundance: .; d_gene: .; CDR3aa: CASSKAPGGRSPLHF; CDR3nt: TGTGCCAGCAGCAAAGCCCCAGGGGGCAGATCACCCCTCCACTTT
j_gene: TRBJ2-7; v_gene: TRBV11-2; abundance: .; d_gene: TRBD1; CDR3aa: CASSLETGGYEQYF; CDR3nt: TGTGCCAGCAGCTTAGAAACAGGGGGCTACGAGCAGTACTTC
j_gene: TRBJ2-3; v_gene: TRBV5-1; abundance: .; d_gene: .; CDR3aa: CASSAGRIPDTQYF; CDR3nt: TGCGCCAGCAGTGCGGGACGTATCCCAGATACGCAGTATTTT
j_gene: TRBJ1-1; v_gene: TRBV10-1; abundance: .; d_gene: .; CDR3aa: CASSESTGGWTEAFF; CDR3nt: TGCGCCAGCAGTGAGTCGACCGGGGGGTGGACTGAAGCTTTCTTT
j_gene: TRBJ2-5; v_gene: TRBV11-3; abundance: .; d_gene: TRBD1; CDR3aa: CASSLTSTGREAQYF; CDR3nt: TGTGCCAGCAGCTTAACCTCGACAGGGAGAGAGGCCCAGTACTTC
j_gene: TRBJ2-3; v_gene: TRBV7-9; abundance: .; d_gene: .; CDR3aa: CASSLVYPTDTQYF; CDR3nt: TGTGCCAGCAGCTTAGTCTACCCCACAGATACGCAGTATTTT
j_gene: TRBJ1-1; v_gene: TRBV20-1; abundance: .; d_gene: .; CDR3aa: CSATPRRTAFF; CDR3nt: TGCAGTGCTACGCCTAGAAGGACTGCTTTCTTT
j_gene: TRBJ2-7; v_gene: TRBV10-3; abundance: .; d_gene: TRBD1; CDR3aa: CAISESRDRGYEQYF; CDR3nt: TGTGCCATCAGTGAGTCGCGGGACAGGGGTTACGAGCAGTACTTC
j_gene: TRBJ2-1; v_gene: TRBV7-3; abundance: .; d_gene: .; CDR3aa: CASSLNSREDEQFF; CDR3nt: TGTGCCAGCAGCTTAAATAGCAGGGAGGATGAGCAGTTCTTC
j_gene: TRBJ1-2; v_gene: TRBV4-1; abundance: .; d_gene: .; CDR3aa: CASSQTGVYGYTF; CDR3nt: TGCGCCAGCAGCCAAACCGGGGTCTATGGCTACACCTTC
j_gene: TRBJ2-3; v_gene: TRBV5-8; abundance: .; d_gene: TRBD1; CDR3aa: CASRRDRVSDTQYF; CDR3nt: TGTGCCAGCAGGCGGGACAGGGTCTCAGATACGCAGTATTTT